This T cell receptor beta chain was identified during a study of response to subunit inactivated influenza vaccine. The CDR3 has 14 residues. CDR1 and CDR2 (germline): SGHTA, FQGNSA. To note about this clonotype: Its ends do not fully match the called genes, so a read error is possible.

TCRdb analysed the RT-PCR reads with MiXCR anew, one entry per CDR3 protein. The data hold around 540,000 distinct CDR3 sequences, with 12% observed a single time. This clonotype was sampled from a man aged 45-65 years who received an inactivated influenza vaccine. The sample in question was PBMCs from blood, obtained on the day of vaccination. The genes are TRBV7-2 and TRBJ2-5; TRBD2 agrees at 10 bases. The CDR3 DNA reads TGTGCCAGCAGATTAGCGGGGGGCGGGGAGACCCAGTACTTC. This codes for CASRLAGGGETQYF.